One sample yielded the 30 T cell receptor beta chains listed below, sequenced in a study of blood T cell repertoires in COVID-19. Assay used: immunoSEQ multiplex PCR; TCRdb lists only in-frame clones, some missing. The sample lists over 200,000 clones, roughly 80% occurring once. Input material: peripheral blood. Receptors were obtained from a human donor in a cohort sampled during active COVID-19.

The chain links TRBV4-1 to TRBJ2-1; TRBD2 agrees at 8 bases. There are 17 residues in the CDR3. Germline CDR1 and CDR2: MGHRA and YSYEKL. The V segment lost 0 bases and the J segment 7 bases; nucleotides outside the gene matches: 11. The CDR3: CASSQDRGTRVGNEQFF. The CDR3 nucleotides are TGCGCCAGCAGCCAAGATAGAGGGACTAGAGTAGGGAATGAGCAGTTCTTC.

This clone was observed a single time. This chain links TRBV21-1 with TRBJ2-7; whether TRBD1, the table's D call, matches the DNA was not checked. TRBV21-1 is a pseudogene segment. This CDR3 comprises 16 residues. CDR3 nucleotide sequence: TGTGCCAGCAGCAAAGAAAGAGGGGGCACCTACTACGAGCAGTACTTC. Its translation: CASSKERGGTYYEQYF.

CDR3 nucleotides: TGTGCCAGTACCATAGGACAGCGCTACGAGCAGTACTTC. It codes for CASTIGQRYEQYF. The chain carries TRBV28 and TRBJ2-7; D is possibly TRBD1 (6 bases). V was cut by 9 bases and J by 3 bases, with 15 bases left in between. This CDR3 is built from 13 residues. Germline values: CDR1 MDHEN, CDR2 SYDVKM.

The genes are TRBV27 and TRBJ2-7; no firm D call. Germline-derived CDR1 and CDR2 are MNHEY and SMNVEV (reference sequence). The CDR3 length is 14 residues. Trimming pared 2 bases from V and 0 bases from J, leaving 8 bases between. The CDR3 sequence: CASSLSVSSYEQYF. CDR3 sequence (DNA): TGTGCCAGCAGTTTAAGTGTCAGCTCCTACGAGCAGTACTTC.

J is TRBJ2-7 and V is TRBV6-5; D remains unclear. In germline, CDR1 is MNHEY, CDR2 SVGAGI. Trimming cost V 7 bases and J 2 bases, with 15 bases left between them. The CDR3 sequence is 14 residues long. CDR3 nucleotides: TGTGCCAGCACCCTTACACACCATACCTACGAGCAGTACTTC. Residues: CASTLTHHTYEQYF.

J is TRBJ1-1 and V is TRBV5-1, with D unresolved. CDR1 is SGHRS and CDR2 is YFSETQ in the germline V gene. V gave up 0 bases and J gave up 4 bases, with 13 bases separating them. The CDR3 totals 15 residues. The CDR3 protein is CASSLAARLSTEAFF. As DNA, the CDR3 is TGCGCCAGCAGCTTGGCGGCCAGGTTAAGCACTGAAGCTTTCTTT.

This clone showed up just a few times. V is TRBV5-4 and J is TRBJ1-3, with unresolved D. Trimming pared 7 bases from V and 3 bases from J, leaving 14 bases between. The CDR3 length is 14 residues. CDR1 and CDR2 (germline): SGHNT, YYREEE (reference sequence). The CDR3 bases are TGTGCCAGCTACTCCCCGCCTTTTGGAAACACCATATATTTT. Protein product: CASYSPPFGNTIYF.

V and J are TRBV6-4 and TRBJ1-6; 7 positions agree with TRBD1. Germline V gene sequence: CDR1 MRHNA, CDR2 SNTAGT. V was clipped by 6 bases and J by 7 bases; unmatched bases: 3. The CDR3 contains 13 residues. CDR3 amino acids: CASSRDSNSPLHF. The CDR3 nucleotides are TGTGCCAGCAGCCGGGACAGCAATTCACCCCTCCACTTT.

This chain joins TRBV28 and TRBJ1-3; D remains ambiguous. V lost 6 bases and J lost 0, with 15 bases in between. Germline V gene data show CDR1 as MDHEN and CDR2 as SYDVKM. The length of the CDR3 is 16 residues. This CDR3 reads CASRSLDGSSGNTIYF. CDR3 nucleotides: TGTGCCAGCAGGTCCTTAGATGGGAGCTCTGGAAACACCATATATTTT.

This chain uses TRBV7-8 with TRBJ2-1, with 7 positions matching TRBD2. Trimming at V came to 5 bases and at J to 7 bases, leaving 14 bases not matched to a gene. The CDR3 runs to 16 residues. Germline CDR1 reads SGHVS; CDR2 reads FQNEAQ. CDR3 region: CASSLGGGGFPNEQFF. The CDR3 DNA reads as TGTGCCAGCAGCCTTGGGGGGGGAGGGTTTCCAAATGAGCAGTTCTTC.

V gene TRBV28 combines with J gene TRBJ1-2; 10 nucleotides line up with TRBD1. CDR3 length: 13 residues. Losses at the gene ends were 6 bases for V and 4 bases for J; bases not matched to a gene: 2. The V gene's germline CDR1 is MDHEN and CDR2 SYDVKM. The CDR3 loop reads CASRGQGRYGYTF. CDR3 bases: TGTGCCAGCAGGGGACAGGGGCGCTATGGCTACACCTTC.

CDR3 coding DNA: TGTGCCAGCAGCTTAGCGCTCAGGGGGCGAGGGGAGACCCAGTACTTC. Encoded protein: CASSLALRGRGETQYF. The chain employs TRBV7-9 and TRBJ2-5; 8 bases line up with TRBD1. Germline trimming cut 0 bases from V and 5 bases from J; bases unmatched to any gene: 8. This CDR3 region has 16 residues. Germline values: CDR1 SEHNR, CDR2 FQNEAQ (reference sequence).

V and J are TRBV4-3 and TRBJ2-1, with D uncertain. This CDR3 contains 15 residues. V was clipped by 0 bases and J by 5 bases, with 11 bases between them. From germline, CDR1 is LGHNA and CDR2 YSLEER. The CDR3 nucleotides are TGCGCCAGCAGCCAAGATTCCCCCAGAAACAATGAGCAGTTCTTC. Translating it yields CASSQDSPRNNEQFF.

The rearrangement joins TRBV27 to TRBJ2-1; D might be TRBD2 (6 bases). This CDR3 contains 13 residues. The V and J ends lost 3 bases and 10 bases respectively, with 13 bases between them. Germline V gene sequence: CDR1 MNHEY, CDR2 SMNVEV (reference sequence). This CDR3 is CASSLASEGEQFF. CDR3 nucleotides: TGTGCCAGCAGTTTGGCTAGCGAAGGAGAGCAGTTCTTC.

V and J are TRBV29-1 and TRBJ1-2; a possible D gene is TRBD1 (5 bases). Germline assignment: CDR1 SQVTM and CDR2 ANQGSEA. The CDR3 length is 14 residues. The germline V and J ends were trimmed by 6 bases and 0 bases, with 14 bases remaining between them. CDR3 in amino acids: CSVPLGGSNYGYTF. In nucleotides, the CDR3 is TGCAGCGTCCCTCTCGGGGGGTCTAACTATGGCTACACCTTC.

As to this clone: In the same sample, other DNA sequences code for this CDR3. The chain is built from TRBV15 and TRBJ1-2; D gene uncertain. The CDR3 loop spans 15 amino acids. The ends were cut back, 4 bases at V and 2 bases at J, with 14 bases in the middle. From germline, CDR1 is LNHNV and CDR2 YYDKDF (reference sequence). The DNA for the CDR3 is TGTGCCACCAGCACACCCGGGAGGGCGAACTATGGCTACACCTTC. Translating it yields CATSTPGRANYGYTF.

V gene TRBV27 combines with J gene TRBJ1-2; tentatively, D is TRBD1 (6 bases). Between the trimmed V and J ends, which lost 8 bases and 2 bases, there was a span of 18 bases. The germline V gene has CDR1 MNHEY and CDR2 SMNVEV (reference sequence). The CDR3 has 15 amino acids. The CDR3 sequence: CASAHNRVINYGYTF. DNA of the CDR3: TGTGCCAGCGCTCACAACAGGGTTATAAACTATGGCTACACCTTC.

The V gene is TRBV6-5, the J gene TRBJ2-7, with D perhaps TRBD1 (6 bases). The V and J ends lost 5 bases and 0 bases respectively, with 8 bases between them. The germline CDR1 and CDR2 sequences are MNHEY and SVGAGI. The CDR3 contains 13 residues. The chain's CDR3 is CASSRDNSYEQYF. In DNA form, the CDR3 reads TGTGCCAGCAGTCGGGACAACTCCTACGAGCAGTACTTC.

The chain combines TRBV6-5 with TRBJ1-4; TRBD1 matches 7 bases. From germline, CDR1 is MNHEY and CDR2 SVGAGI. The length of the CDR3 is 14 residues. With 0 bases clipped from V and 11 bases from J, the junction kept 6 bases outside the gene matches. The DNA for the CDR3 is TGTGCCAGCAGTTACTCGACAGGGAGTTTGAAACTGTTTTTT. It translates to CASSYSTGSLKLFF.

This sequence joins TRBV28 and TRBJ1-3, with TRBD1 as a possible D gene (6 bases). V dropped 6 bases and J dropped 4 bases, with 10 bases sitting between them. CDR3 length: 13 residues. CDR1 is MDHEN, CDR2 SYDVKM, per germline. CDR3 nucleotide sequence: TGTGCCAGCAGGGTAGGACAGGGAAACACCATATATTTT. Translation: CASRVGQGNTIYF.

The V call is TRBV7-2, the J call TRBJ2-3; TRBD1 matches 8 bases. The J segment lost 2 bases and the V segment lost 5 bases, leaving 6 bases of the junction unmatched. This CDR3 has 15 residues. CDR1 is SGHTA and CDR2 is FQGNSA in the germline V gene. For the CDR3, the DNA is TGTGCCAGCAGCCCTGGACAGGGTAACACAGATACGCAGTATTTT. Its protein is CASSPGQGNTDTQYF. The full variable domain, in which reference TRBV7-2 and TRBJ2-3 provide the parts outside the CDR3, is GAGVSQSPSNKVTEKGKDVELRCDPISGHTALYWYRQSLGQGLEFLIYFQGNSAPDKSGLPSDRFSAERTGGSVSTLTIQRTQQEDSAVYLCASSPGQGNTDTQYFGPGTRLTVL.

The rearrangement uses TRBV18 and TRBJ2-1, with a tentative D call TRBD1 (5 bases). The V end lost 8 bases, the J end lost 8 bases, and 16 bases lay between the germline ends. This CDR3 is built from 13 residues. Germline CDR1 KGHSH, CDR2 LQKENI. CDR3 bases: TGTGCCAGCACCACCTGGACACGAGATGAGCAGTTCTTC. Protein: CASTTWTRDEQFF. Filled out from reference TRBV18 and TRBJ2-1, the complete variable domain reads NAGVMQNPRHLVRRRGQEARLRCSPMKGHSHVYWYRQLPEEGLKFMVYLQKENIIDESGMPKERFSAEFPKEGPSILRIQQVVRGDSAAYFCASTTWTRDEQFFGPGTRLTVL.

This clone has a single count. The chain has TRBV4-2 and TRBJ2-7; D unresolved. The CDR3 extends over 17 amino acids. Germline V gene sequence: CDR1 LGHNA, CDR2 YNFKEQ. V lost 0 bases, J lost 1 base, and 16 bases lay in between. The CDR3: CASSQDGMAGFSYEQYF. CDR3 DNA sequence: TGTGCCAGCAGCCAAGATGGTATGGCAGGTTTTTCCTACGAGCAGTACTTC.

V and J are TRBV19 and TRBJ1-2; TRBD1 agrees at 10 bases. The CDR3 is made up of 15 amino acids. Germline values: CDR1 LNHDA, CDR2 SQIVND (reference sequence). Unmatched junction bases numbered 5, after V lost 5 bases and J lost 2 bases. CDR3 coding DNA: TGTGCCAGTAGTCCACAGGGACAGGGGAACTATGGCTACACCTTC. This sequence encodes CASSPQGQGNYGYTF.

The rearrangement joins TRBV9 to TRBJ1-5; D gene unclear. Per germline, CDR1 SGDLS and CDR2 YYNGEE. The CDR3 is 12 residues long. The ends were cut back, 0 bases at V and 5 bases at J, with 3 bases in the middle. CDR3 protein: CASSVGDQPQHF. The DNA of the CDR3 is TGTGCCAGCAGCGTAGGAGATCAGCCCCAGCATTTT.

The chain uses TRBV7-6 and TRBJ2-1; unclear D gene. The V end lost 5 bases, the J end lost 8 bases, and 16 bases lay between the germline ends. The length of the CDR3 is 14 residues. Germline V gene data show CDR1 as SGHVS and CDR2 as FNYEAQ. The CDR3 DNA is TGTGCCAGCAGCCTGGGCCTGAGTTCTCATGAGCAGTTCTTC. It is translated as CASSLGLSSHEQFF.

This chain connects TRBV28 to TRBJ1-2, with D unclear. The CDR3 covers 14 residues. V lost 4 bases, J lost 2 bases, and 11 bases lay in between. Per germline, CDR1 MDHEN and CDR2 SYDVKM. In DNA form, the CDR3 reads TGTGCCAGCAGTTCATCCGGGAAAAACTATGGCTACACCTTC. Amino acids: CASSSSGKNYGYTF.

This chain connects TRBV27 to TRBJ1-2, with no clear D. Germline CDR1 MNHEY, CDR2 SMNVEV (reference sequence). The V end lost 5 bases, the J end lost 8 bases, and 15 bases lay between the germline ends. CDR3 length equals 13 residues. CDR3 sequence reads: CASSPLGEGGYTF. DNA for the CDR3: TGTGCCAGCAGTCCTCTAGGTGAGGGCGGCTACACCTTC.

The rearrangement links TRBV28 to TRBJ1-4; TRBD1 might be the D (5 bases). This CDR3 spans 14 amino acids. Deletions cut 2 bases from V and 4 bases from J, with 8 bases between. CDR1 and CDR2 (germline): MDHEN, SYDVKM. CDR3 amino acids: CASSLRGFNEKLFF. The CDR3 DNA follows: TGTGCCAGCAGTTTAAGGGGCTTTAATGAAAAACTGTTTTTT. Variable domain in full (rest from reference TRBV28 and TRBJ1-4): DVKVTQSSRYLVKRTGEKVFLECVQDMDHENMFWYRQDPGLGLRLIYFSYDVKMKEKGDIPEGYSVSREKKERFSLILESASTNQTSMYLCASSLRGFNEKLFFGSGTQLSVL.

The chain is built from TRBV14 and TRBJ2-3, with 10 bases aligning to TRBD2. The CDR3 consists of 19 residues. Germline V CDR1 and CDR2: SGHDN, FVKESK. V shed 4 bases and J 0 bases; nucleotides not matched to a gene: 13. The CDR3 loop reads CASSPGRGSGRRSTDTQYF. The CDR3 nucleotides are TGTGCCAGCAGCCCAGGACGGGGTAGCGGGAGGAGGAGCACAGATACGCAGTATTTT. Variable domain in full (rest from reference TRBV14 and TRBJ2-3): EAGVTQFPSHSVIEKGQTVTLRCDPISGHDNLYWYRRVMGKEIKFLLHFVKESKQDESGMPNNRFLAERTGGTYSTLKVQPAELEDSGVYFCASSPGRGSGRRSTDTQYFGPGTRLTVL.